This T cell receptor (beta chain) was sequenced for a study of T cells in narcolepsy. The wider study: Enrolled donors included narcolepsy type 1 or type 2 patients and healthy controls. Whole-study findings and limits: Autoreactive clonotypes reportedly recurred in blood of same and different patients, not controls. No autoreactive T cell clone sequences appeared in some memory CD4+ repertoires. Same-patient CSF and blood CD4+ T cell clonotypes included HCRT-specific and TRIB2-specific autoreactive ones.

About this clone itself: The antigen is not known.

Libraries were prepared by immunoSEQ multiplex PCR; TCRdb keeps only in-frame clonotypes and omits some of them. The data show 25,000 to 35,000 clones, with roughly four fifths seen just once and around 0.7% held by the top ten. The clonotype comes from a human donor in good health. The sample comprised memory (CD45RA-) CD4+ T cells from blood.

The CDR3 region is CASSAFGLAGIYNEQFF. DNA of the CDR3: TGCGCCAGCAGTGCCTTCGGACTAGCGGGGATCTACAATGAGCAGTTCTTC. This chain links TRBV10-2 with TRBJ2-1; 12 bases align to TRBD2. With V trimmed by 4 bases and J by 3 bases, 7 bases remained unmatched. This CDR3 spans 17 amino acids. Per the germline V gene, CDR1 is WSHSY and CDR2 is SAAADI.